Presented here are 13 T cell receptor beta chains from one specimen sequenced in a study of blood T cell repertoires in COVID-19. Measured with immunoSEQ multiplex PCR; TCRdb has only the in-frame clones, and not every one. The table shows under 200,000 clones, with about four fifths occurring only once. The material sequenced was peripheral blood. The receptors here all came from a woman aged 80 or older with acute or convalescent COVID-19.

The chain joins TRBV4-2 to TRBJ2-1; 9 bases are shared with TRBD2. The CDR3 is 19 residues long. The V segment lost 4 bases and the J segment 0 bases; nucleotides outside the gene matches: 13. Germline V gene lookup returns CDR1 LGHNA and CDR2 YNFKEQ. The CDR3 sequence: CASSLRIAGVLSSYNEQFF. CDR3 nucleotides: TGTGCCAGCAGCCTGCGGATAGCGGGGGTCCTAAGCTCCTACAATGAGCAGTTCTTC.

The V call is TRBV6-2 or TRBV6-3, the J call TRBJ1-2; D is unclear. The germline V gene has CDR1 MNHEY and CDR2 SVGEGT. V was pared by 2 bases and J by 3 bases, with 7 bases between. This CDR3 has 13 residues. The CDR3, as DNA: TGTGCCAGCAGTTACGAGTCCTACTATGGCTACACCTTC. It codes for CASSYESYYGYTF.

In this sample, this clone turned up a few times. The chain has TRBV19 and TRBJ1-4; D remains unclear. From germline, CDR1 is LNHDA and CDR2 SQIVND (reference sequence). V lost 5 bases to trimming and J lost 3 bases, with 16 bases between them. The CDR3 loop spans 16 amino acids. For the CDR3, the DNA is TGTGCCAGTAGTTCTACGGGTATATCATCTAATGAAAAACTGTTTTTT. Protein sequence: CASSSTGISSNEKLFF.

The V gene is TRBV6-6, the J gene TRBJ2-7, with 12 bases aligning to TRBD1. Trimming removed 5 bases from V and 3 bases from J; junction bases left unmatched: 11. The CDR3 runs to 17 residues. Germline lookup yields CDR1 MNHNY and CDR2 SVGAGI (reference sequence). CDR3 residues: CASSPGGTGGSHYEQYF. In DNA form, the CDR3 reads TGTGCCAGCAGTCCCGGGGGGACAGGGGGCTCCCACTACGAGCAGTACTTC.

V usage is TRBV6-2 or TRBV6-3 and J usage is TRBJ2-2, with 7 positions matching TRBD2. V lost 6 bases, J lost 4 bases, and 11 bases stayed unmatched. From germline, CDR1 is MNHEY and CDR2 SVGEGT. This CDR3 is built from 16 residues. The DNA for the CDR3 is TGTGCCAGCAGCCTTGGAGGCGGGAGATCCACCGGGGAGCTGTTTTTT. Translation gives CASSLGGGRSTGELFF.

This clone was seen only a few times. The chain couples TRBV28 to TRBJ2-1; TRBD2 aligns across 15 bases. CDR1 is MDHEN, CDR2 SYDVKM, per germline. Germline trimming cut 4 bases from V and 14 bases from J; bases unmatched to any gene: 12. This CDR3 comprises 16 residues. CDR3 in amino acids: CASSSTGLAGGLKKFF. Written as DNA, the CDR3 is TGTGCCAGCAGTTCCACCGGACTAGCGGGGGGGCTTAAGAAGTTCTTC.

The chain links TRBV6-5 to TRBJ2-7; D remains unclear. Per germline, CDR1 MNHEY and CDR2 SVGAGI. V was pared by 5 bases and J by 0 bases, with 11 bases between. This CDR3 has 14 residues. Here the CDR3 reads CASSTGPSSYEQYF. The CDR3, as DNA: TGTGCCAGCAGTACCGGCCCTAGCTCCTACGAGCAGTACTTC.

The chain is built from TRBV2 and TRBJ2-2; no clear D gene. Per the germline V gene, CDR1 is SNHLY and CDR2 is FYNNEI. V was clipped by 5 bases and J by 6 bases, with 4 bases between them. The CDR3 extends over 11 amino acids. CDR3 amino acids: CASSYSGELFF. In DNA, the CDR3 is TGTGCCAGCAGTTACTCCGGGGAGCTGTTTTTT.

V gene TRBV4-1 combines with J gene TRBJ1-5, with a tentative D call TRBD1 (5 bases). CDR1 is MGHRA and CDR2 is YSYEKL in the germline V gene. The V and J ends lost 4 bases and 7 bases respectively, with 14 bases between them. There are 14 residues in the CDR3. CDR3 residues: CASSPSTRVQPQHF. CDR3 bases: TGCGCCAGCAGCCCAAGCACCAGGGTACAGCCCCAGCATTTT.

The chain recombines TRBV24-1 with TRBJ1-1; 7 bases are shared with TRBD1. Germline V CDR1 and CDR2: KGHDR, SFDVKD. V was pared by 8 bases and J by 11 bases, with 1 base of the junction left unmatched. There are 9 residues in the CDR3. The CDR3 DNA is TGTGCCACCATACAGGGGGCTTTCTTT. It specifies CATIQGAFF.

The CDR3 region has the DNA TGCAGTGCTAGTGGAGTCACAGATACGCAGTATTTT. Encoded protein: CSASGVTDTQYF. The genes are TRBV20-1 and TRBJ2-3; no firm D call. CDR3 length: 12 residues. Trimming cost V 3 bases and J 2 bases, with 6 bases left between them. Per germline, CDR1 DFQATT and CDR2 SNEGSKA (reference sequence).

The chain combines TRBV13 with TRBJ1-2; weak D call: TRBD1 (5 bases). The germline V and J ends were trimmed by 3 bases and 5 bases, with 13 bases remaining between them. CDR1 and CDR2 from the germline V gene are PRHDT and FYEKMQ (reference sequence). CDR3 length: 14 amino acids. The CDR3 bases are TGTGCCAGCAGCTTTTCAGGGTTTCGGTATGGCTACACCTTC. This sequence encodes CASSFSGFRYGYTF.

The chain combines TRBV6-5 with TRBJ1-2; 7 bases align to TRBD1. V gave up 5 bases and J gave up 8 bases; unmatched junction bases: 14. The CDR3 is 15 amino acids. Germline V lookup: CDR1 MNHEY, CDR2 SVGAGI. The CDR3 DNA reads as TGTGCCAGCAGTACGCCGGTACAGGGGAAGGACGGCTACACCTTC. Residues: CASSTPVQGKDGYTF.